This TCR beta chain was sequenced during a study of monozygotic twins with inflammatory bowel disease. Eight cDNA synthesis reactions were run for every sample. TCRdb re-called the 5' RACE reads and shows each CDR3 protein once, DNA omitted. Its table lists roughly 150,000 distinct CDR3 sequences. The germline gives CDR1 DFQATT, CDR2 SNEGSKA (reference sequence). This CDR3 spans 14 amino acids. This chain uses TRBV20-1 with TRBJ2-1; with no DNA, the TCRdb D assignment of TRBD2 cannot be verified. Sequencing input: blood. The sequence came from a human donor with ulcerative colitis or Crohn's disease, or a healthy co-twin of an affected twin (not recorded which). This CDR3 reads CSARGLAGVTEQFF.